This paragraph covers one T cell receptor beta chain sequence. This sample stems from a study of blood T cells in healthy people across ages. The V end lost 5 bases, the J end lost 6 bases, and 19 bases lay between the germline ends. This CDR3 spans 15 amino acids. Germline loops: CDR1 SGHNT, CDR2 YENEEA. The second PCR ran roughly 6 to 12 cycles with a sample-barcoded 5' primer and J-beta primers. A template-switch adaptor containing 12 random nucleotides labeled each cDNA molecule. The yield of each sample was at least 2.5 million CDR3-containing paired-end reads. TCRdb fed the 5' RACE reads into MiXCR, producing one record per CDR3 protein. The sample yields more than 650,000 distinct CDR3 sequences, about 24% seen once.

This receptor was obtained from a man between 65 and 85 years old in good health. This chain links TRBV11-3 with TRBJ1-2, with D unclear. The sample consisted of blood. This chain's CDR3 is CASSPDSYFGDGYTF. DNA of the CDR3: TGTGCCAGCAGCCCCGACTCATATTTCGGGGATGGCTACACCTTC.